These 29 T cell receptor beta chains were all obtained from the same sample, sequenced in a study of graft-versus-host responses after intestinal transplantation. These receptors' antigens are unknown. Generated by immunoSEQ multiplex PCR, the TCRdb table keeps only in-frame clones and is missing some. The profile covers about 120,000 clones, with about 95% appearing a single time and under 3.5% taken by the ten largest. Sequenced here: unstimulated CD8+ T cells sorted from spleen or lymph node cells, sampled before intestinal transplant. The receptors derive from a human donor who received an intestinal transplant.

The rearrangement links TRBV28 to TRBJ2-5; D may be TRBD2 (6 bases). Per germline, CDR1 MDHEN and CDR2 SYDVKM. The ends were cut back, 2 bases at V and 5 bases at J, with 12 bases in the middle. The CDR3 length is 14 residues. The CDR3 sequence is CASSLPGRKETQYF. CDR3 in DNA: TGTGCCAGCAGTTTACCGGGGAGGAAGGAGACCCAGTACTTC.

The CDR3 region has the DNA TGTGCCAGCAGTTTTGTAAGGGGCTTCTGGTTGGGGAATGAGCAGTTCTTC. Protein: CASSFVRGFWLGNEQFF. The V and J genes are TRBV28 and TRBJ2-1; D perhaps matches TRBD1 (5 bases). CDR3 length: 17 amino acids. The V gene's germline CDR1 is MDHEN and CDR2 SYDVKM. V was pared by 3 bases and J by 7 bases, with 22 bases between.

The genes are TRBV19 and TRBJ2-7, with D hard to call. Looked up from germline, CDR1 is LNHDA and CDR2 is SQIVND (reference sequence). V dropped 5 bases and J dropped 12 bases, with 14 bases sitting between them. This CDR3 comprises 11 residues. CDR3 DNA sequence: TGTGCCAGTAGTCTCGGCCATAGCCTGTACTTC. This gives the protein CASSLGHSLYF. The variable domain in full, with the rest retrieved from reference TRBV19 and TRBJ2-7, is DGGITQSPKYLFRKEGQNVTLSCEQNLNHDAMYWYRQDPGQGLRLIYYSQIVNDFQKGDIAEGYSVSREKKESFPLTVTSAQKNPTAFYLCASSLGHSLYFGPGTRLTVT.

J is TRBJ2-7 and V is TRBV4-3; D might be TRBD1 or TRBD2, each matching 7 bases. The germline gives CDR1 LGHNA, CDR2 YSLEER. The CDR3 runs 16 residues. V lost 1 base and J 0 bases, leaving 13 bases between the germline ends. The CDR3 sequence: CASSQAQGGFSYEQYF. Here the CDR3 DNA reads TGCGCCAGCAGCCAAGCCCAGGGGGGGTTCTCCTACGAGCAGTACTTC.

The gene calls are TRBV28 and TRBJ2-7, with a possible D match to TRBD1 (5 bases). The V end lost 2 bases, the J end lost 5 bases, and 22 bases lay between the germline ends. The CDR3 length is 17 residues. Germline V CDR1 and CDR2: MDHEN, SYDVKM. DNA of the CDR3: TGTGCCAGCAGTTTAAGGGGATGGACACGGTTAGAAGACGAGCAGTACTTC. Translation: CASSLRGWTRLEDEQYF.

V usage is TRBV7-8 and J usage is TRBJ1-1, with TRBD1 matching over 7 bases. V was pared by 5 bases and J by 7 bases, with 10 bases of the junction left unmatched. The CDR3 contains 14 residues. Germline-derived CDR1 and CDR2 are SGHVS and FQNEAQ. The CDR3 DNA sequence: TGTGCCAGCAGCCAGGGGACAGTGACCTTTGAAGCTTTCTTT. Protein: CASSQGTVTFEAFF.

CDR3 bases: TGTGCCAGCAGCTTAACGGGAGGGGGCTACAATGAGCAGTTCTTC. Translated, it gives CASSLTGGGYNEQFF. This chain joins TRBV7-3 and TRBJ2-1; possibly TRBD2 for D (7 bases). Germline lookup yields CDR1 SGHTA and CDR2 FQGTGA. Trimming removed 0 bases at V and 3 bases at J, with 9 bases between. This CDR3 spans 15 amino acids.

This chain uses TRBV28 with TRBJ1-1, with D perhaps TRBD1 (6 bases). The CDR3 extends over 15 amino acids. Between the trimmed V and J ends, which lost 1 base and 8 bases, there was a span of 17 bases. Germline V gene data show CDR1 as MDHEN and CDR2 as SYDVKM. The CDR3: CASSLSHSGETEAFF. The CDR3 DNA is TGTGCCAGCAGTTTATCACACTCAGGGGAGACCGAAGCTTTCTTT.

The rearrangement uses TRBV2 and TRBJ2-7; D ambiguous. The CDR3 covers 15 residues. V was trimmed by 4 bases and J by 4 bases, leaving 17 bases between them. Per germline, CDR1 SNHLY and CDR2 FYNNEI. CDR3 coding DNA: TGTGCCAGCAGTGGAGTCACGCGGAGTGGGTACGAGCAGTACTTC. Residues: CASSGVTRSGYEQYF. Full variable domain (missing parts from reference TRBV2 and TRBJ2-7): EPEVTQTPSHQVTQMGQEVILRCVPISNHLYFYWYRQILGQKVEFLVSFYNNEISEKSEIFDDQFSVERPDGSNFTLKIRSTKLEDSAMYFCASSGVTRSGYEQYFGPGTRLTVT.

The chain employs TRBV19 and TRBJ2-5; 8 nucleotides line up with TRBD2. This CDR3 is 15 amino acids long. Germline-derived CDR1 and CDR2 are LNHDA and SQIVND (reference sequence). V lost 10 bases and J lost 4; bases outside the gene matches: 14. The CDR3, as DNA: TGTGCCACCTCTTGGGCGGGAGGTCCGGGAGAGACCCAGTACTTC. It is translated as CATSWAGGPGETQYF.

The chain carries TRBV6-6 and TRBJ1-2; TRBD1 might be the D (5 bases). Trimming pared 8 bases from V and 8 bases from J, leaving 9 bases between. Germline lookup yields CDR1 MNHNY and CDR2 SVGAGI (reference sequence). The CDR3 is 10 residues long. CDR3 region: CASGEGGYTF. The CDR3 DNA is TGTGCCAGCGGGGAGGGGGGCTACACCTTC.

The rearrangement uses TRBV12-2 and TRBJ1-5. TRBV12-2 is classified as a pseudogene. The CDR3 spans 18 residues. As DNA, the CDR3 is TGTGCAAGCCCAAAACGGGGGCCATTACGATATAGCAATCAGCCCCAGCATTTT. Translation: CASPKRGPLRYSNQPQHF.

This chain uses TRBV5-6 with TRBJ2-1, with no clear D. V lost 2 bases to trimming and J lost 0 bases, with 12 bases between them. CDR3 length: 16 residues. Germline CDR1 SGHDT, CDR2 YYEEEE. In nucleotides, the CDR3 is TGTGCCAGCAGCTTATGGGATTCAGGCTCCTACAATGAGCAGTTCTTC. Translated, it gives CASSLWDSGSYNEQFF.

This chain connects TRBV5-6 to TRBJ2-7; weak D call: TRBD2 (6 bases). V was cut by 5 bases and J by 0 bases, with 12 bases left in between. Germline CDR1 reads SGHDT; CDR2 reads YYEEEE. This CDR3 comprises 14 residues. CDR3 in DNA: TGTGCCAGCAGTCCCACTAGCTCCTCCTACGAGCAGTACTTC. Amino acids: CASSPTSSSYEQYF.

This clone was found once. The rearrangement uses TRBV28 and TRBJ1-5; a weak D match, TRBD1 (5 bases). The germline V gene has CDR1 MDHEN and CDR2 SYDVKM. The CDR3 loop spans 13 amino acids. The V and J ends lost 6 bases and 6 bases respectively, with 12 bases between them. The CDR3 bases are TGTGCCAGCAGCACCCTTGGGGGTCAGCCCCAGCATTTT. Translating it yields CASSTLGGQPQHF.

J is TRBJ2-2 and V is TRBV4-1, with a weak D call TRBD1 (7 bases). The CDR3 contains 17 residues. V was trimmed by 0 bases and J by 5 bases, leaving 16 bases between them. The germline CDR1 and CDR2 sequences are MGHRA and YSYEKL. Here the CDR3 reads CASSQEWAGGRTGELFF. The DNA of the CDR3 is TGCGCCAGCAGCCAAGAGTGGGCAGGGGGGAGGACCGGGGAGCTGTTTTTT.

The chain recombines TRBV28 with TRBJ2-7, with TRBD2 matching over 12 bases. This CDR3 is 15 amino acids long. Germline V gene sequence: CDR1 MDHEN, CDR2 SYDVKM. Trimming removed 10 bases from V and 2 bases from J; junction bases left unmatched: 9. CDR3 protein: CATGTSGSGPYEQYF. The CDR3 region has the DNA TGTGCCACCGGGACTAGCGGGTCCGGTCCCTACGAGCAGTACTTC. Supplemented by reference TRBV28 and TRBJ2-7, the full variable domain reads DVKVTQSSRYLVKRTGEKVFLECVQDMDHENMFWYRQDPGLGLRLIYFSYDVKMKEKGDIPEGYSVSREKKERFSLILESASTNQTSMYLCATGTSGSGPYEQYFGPGTRLTVT.

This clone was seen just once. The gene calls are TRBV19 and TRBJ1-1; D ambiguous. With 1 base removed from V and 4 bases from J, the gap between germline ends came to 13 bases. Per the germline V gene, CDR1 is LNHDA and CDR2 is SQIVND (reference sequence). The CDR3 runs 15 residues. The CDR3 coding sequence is TGTGCCAGTAGTATAGGAAGGCGAGTCGGCACTGAAGCTTTCTTT. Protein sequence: CASSIGRRVGTEAFF.

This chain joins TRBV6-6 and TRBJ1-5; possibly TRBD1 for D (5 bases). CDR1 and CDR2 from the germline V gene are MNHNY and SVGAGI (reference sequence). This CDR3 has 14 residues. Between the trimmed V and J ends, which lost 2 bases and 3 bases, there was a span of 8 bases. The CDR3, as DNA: TGTGCCAGCAGTTACGGGGACCTCAATCAGCCCCAGCATTTT. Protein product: CASSYGDLNQPQHF.

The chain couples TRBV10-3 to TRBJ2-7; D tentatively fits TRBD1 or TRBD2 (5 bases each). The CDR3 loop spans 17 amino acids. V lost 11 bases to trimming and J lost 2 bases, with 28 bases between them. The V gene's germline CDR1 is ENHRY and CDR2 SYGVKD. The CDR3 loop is CASSGQGTIATAYEQYF. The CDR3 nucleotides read TGTGCCTCGTCAGGGCAGGGAACGATAGCGACCGCCTACGAGCAGTACTTC.

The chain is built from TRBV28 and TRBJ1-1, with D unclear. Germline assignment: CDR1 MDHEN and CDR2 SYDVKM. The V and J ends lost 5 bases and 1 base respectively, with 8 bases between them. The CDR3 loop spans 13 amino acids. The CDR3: CASSLQSNTEAFF. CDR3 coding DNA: TGTGCCAGCAGTCTACAGTCGAACACTGAAGCTTTCTTT.

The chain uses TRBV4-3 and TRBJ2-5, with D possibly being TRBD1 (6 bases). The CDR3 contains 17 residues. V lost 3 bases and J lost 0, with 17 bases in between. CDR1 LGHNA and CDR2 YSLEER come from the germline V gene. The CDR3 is CASSHRLSTGHQETQYF. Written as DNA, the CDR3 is TGCGCCAGCAGCCACCGACTCTCGACAGGTCACCAAGAGACCCAGTACTTC.

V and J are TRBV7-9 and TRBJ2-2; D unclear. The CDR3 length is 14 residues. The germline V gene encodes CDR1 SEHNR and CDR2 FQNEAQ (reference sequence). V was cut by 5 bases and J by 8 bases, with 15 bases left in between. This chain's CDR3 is CASSPYGRPGELFF. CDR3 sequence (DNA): TGTGCCAGCAGCCCCTACGGCCGGCCGGGGGAGCTGTTTTTT. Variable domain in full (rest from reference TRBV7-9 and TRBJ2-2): DTGVSQNPRHKITKRGQNVTFRCDPISEHNRLYWYRQTLGQGPEFLTYFQNEAQLEKSRLLSDRFSAERPKGSFSTLEIQRTEQGDSAMYLCASSPYGRPGELFFGEGSRLTVL.

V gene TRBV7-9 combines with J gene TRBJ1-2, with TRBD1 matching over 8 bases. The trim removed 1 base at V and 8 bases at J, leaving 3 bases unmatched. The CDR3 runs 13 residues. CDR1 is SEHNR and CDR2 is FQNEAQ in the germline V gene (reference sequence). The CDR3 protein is CASSLEAGGGYTF. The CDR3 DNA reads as TGTGCCAGCAGCTTAGAGGCAGGGGGCGGCTACACCTTC.

The CDR3 region has the DNA TGTGCCAGCAGCGTAGGAGGGGCAACCTACGAGCAGTACTTC. Translation: CASSVGGATYEQYF. V usage is TRBV9 and J usage is TRBJ2-7; the D call may be TRBD1 or TRBD2 (5 bases each). The CDR3 runs 14 residues. V lost 0 bases and J 2 bases, leaving 9 bases between the germline ends. Germline CDR1 reads SGDLS; CDR2 reads YYNGEE.

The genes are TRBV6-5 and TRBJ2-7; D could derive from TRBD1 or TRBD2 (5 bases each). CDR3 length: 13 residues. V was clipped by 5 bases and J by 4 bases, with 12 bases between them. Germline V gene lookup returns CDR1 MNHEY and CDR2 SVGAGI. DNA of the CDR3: TGTGCCAGCAGTCTTGAATGGGGGTACGAGCAGTACTTC. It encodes CASSLEWGYEQYF.

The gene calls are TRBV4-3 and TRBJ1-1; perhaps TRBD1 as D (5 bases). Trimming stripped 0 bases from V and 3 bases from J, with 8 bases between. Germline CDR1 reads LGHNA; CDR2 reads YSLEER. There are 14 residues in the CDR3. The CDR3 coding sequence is TGCGCCAGCAGCCAAGACGGGGCGGACACTGAAGCTTTCTTT. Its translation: CASSQDGADTEAFF.

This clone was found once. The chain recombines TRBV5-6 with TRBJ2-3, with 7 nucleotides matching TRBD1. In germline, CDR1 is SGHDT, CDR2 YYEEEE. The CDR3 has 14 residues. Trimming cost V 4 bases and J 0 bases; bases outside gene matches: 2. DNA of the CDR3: TGTGCCAGCAGCCGGGACAGCAGCACAGATACGCAGTATTTT. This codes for CASSRDSSTDTQYF.

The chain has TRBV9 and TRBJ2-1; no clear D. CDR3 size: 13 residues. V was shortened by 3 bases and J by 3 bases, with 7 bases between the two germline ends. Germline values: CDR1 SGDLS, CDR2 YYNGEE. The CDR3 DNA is TGTGCCAGCAGCGCCCTCAACTACAATGAGCAGTTCTTC. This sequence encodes CASSALNYNEQFF.